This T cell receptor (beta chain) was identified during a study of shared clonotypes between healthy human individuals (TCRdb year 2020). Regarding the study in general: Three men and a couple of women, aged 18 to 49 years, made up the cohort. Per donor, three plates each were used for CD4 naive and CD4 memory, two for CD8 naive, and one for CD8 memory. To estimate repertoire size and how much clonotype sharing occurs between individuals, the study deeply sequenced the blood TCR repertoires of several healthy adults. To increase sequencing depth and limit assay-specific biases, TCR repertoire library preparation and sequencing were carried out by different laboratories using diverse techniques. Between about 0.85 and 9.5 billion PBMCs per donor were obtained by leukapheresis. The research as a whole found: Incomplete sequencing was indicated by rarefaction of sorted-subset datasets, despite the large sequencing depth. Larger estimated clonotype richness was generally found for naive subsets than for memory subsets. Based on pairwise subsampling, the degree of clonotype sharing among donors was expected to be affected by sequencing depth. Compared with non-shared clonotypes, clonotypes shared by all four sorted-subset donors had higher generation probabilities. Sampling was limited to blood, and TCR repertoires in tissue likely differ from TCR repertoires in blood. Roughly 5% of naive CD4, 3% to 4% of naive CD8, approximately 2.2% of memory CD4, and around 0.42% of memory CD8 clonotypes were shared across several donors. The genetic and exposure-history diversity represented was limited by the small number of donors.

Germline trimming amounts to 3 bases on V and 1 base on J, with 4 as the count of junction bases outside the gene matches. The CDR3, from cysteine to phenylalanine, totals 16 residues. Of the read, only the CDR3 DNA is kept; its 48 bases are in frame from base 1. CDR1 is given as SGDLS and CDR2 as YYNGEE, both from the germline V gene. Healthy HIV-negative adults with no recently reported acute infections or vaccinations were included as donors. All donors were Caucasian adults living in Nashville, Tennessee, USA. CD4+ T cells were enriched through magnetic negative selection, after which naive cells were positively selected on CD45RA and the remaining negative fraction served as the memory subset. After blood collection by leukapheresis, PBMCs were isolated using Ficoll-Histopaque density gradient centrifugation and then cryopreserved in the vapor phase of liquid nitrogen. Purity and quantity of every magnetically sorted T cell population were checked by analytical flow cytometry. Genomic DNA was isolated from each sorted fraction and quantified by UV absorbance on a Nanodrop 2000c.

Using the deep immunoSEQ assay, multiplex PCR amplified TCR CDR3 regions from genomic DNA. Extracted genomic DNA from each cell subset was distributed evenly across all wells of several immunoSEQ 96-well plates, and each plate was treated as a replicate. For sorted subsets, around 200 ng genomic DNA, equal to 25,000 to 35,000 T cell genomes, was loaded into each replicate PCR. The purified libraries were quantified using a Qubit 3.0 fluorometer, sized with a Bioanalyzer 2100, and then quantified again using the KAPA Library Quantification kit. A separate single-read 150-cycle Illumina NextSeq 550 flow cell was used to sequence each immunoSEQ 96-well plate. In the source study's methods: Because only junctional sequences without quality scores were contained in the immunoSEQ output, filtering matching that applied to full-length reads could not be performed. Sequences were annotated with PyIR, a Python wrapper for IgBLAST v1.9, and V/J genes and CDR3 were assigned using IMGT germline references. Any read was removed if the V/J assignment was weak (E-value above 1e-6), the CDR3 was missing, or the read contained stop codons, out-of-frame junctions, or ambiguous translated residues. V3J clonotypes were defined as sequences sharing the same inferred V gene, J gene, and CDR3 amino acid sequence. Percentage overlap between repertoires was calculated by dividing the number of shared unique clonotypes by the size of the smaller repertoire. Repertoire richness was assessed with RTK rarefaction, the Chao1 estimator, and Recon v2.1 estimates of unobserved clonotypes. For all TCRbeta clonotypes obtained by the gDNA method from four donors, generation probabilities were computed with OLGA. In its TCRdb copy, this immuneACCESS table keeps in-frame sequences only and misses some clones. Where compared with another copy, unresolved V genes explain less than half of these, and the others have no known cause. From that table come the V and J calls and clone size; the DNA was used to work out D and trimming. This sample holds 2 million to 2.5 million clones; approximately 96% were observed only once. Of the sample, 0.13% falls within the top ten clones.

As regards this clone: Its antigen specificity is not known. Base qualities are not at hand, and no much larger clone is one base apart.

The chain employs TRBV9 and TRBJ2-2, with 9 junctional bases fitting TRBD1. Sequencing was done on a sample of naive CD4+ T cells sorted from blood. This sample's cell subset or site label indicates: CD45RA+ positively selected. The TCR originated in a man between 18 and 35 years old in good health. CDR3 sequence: CASSAEGQGNTGELFF. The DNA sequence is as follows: TGTGCCAGCAGCGCCGAGGGACAGGGGAACACCGGGGAGCTGTTTTTT.